This entry lists 22 T cell receptor beta chains sequenced from one sample in a study of cytomegalovirus exposure and HLA in healthy donors. The primer mix had 60 Vbeta and 13 Jbeta primers. TCRdb keeps only in-frame clones here, not all; method: immunoSEQ multiplex PCR. The sample shows under 200,000 clones, more than 65% of them seen only once. The sample was PBMCs. These receptor sequences come from a woman aged 45-65 years in good health and CMV-seronegative.

The chain combines TRBV27 with TRBJ2-7; D might be TRBD2 (5 bases). CDR3 size: 15 residues. Germline V lookup: CDR1 MNHEY, CDR2 SMNVEV (reference sequence). The germline V and J ends were trimmed by 6 bases and 3 bases, with 18 bases remaining between them. The CDR3 here is CASSRLRLPDYEQYF. DNA for the CDR3: TGTGCCAGCAGCCGATTGAGACTACCGGACTACGAGCAGTACTTC.

The V and J genes are TRBV11-2 and TRBJ2-3, with TRBD2 matching 15 bases. CDR1 is SGHAT, CDR2 FQNNGV, per germline. The CDR3 has 16 amino acids. V trimming: 5 bases; J trimming: 5 bases; junction bases outside the gene matches: 5. CDR3 amino acids: CASSPGLAGGRDTQYF. In nucleotides, the CDR3 is TGTGCCAGCAGCCCAGGACTAGCGGGGGGGAGAGATACGCAGTATTTT.

The V call is TRBV6-5, the J call TRBJ2-2; D is perhaps TRBD1 (5 bases). CDR3 length: 14 amino acids. Germline CDR1 reads MNHEY; CDR2 reads SVGAGI. The V end lost 7 bases, the J end lost 5 bases, and 14 bases lay between the germline ends. The CDR3 loop is CASNIRGGTGELFF. DNA for the CDR3: TGTGCCAGCAACATTAGGGGTGGGACCGGGGAGCTGTTTTTT.

This chain joins TRBV14 and TRBJ2-7; no clear D. Trimming took 4 bases from V and 8 from J, leaving 18 bases between them. Germline assignment: CDR1 SGHDN and CDR2 FVKESK. The CDR3 spans 14 residues. The CDR3 sequence is CASSPLASLTKQYF. CDR3 nucleotides: TGTGCCAGCAGCCCCCTGGCCAGTCTTACGAAGCAGTACTTC.

This clone was detected once. The J gene is TRBJ2-1, the V gene TRBV9; 10 bases align to TRBD2. The V gene end was trimmed by 4 bases and the J gene end by 6 bases; junction bases not matched to a gene: 7. CDR3 length: 15 residues. Germline-derived CDR1 and CDR2 are SGDLS and YYNGEE. CDR3 DNA sequence: TGTGCCAGCAGCTTCGGACTAGCGGACGTCAATGAGCAGTTCTTC. Residues: CASSFGLADVNEQFF. The whole variable domain, remainder taken from reference TRBV9 and TRBJ2-1, is DSGVTQTPKHLITATGQRVTLRCSPRSGDLSVYWYQQSLDQGLQFLIQYYNGEERAKGNILERFSAQQFPDLHSELNLSSLELGDSALYFCASSFGLADVNEQFFGPGTRLTVL.

This chain joins TRBV11-2 and TRBJ1-2; D ambiguous. V lost 5 bases and J lost 6, with 22 bases in between. CDR1 SGHAT and CDR2 FQNNGV come from the germline V gene. This CDR3 comprises 16 residues. The CDR3 DNA reads TGTGCCAGCAGCCCCTCCTCCGGGTTAATCACCGATGGCTACACCTTC. Translation: CASSPSSGLITDGYTF.

The V gene is TRBV28, the J gene TRBJ2-7; D possibly corresponds to TRBD1 (6 bases). CDR1 is MDHEN and CDR2 is SYDVKM in the germline V gene. The V gene lost 5 bases and the J gene lost 2 bases, with 16 bases spanning the gap. This CDR3 region has 15 residues. In DNA, the CDR3 is TGTGCCAGCAGTCGCCCCTCCCGGGACACCTACGAGCAGTACTTC. This encodes CASSRPSRDTYEQYF.

This chain connects TRBV19 to TRBJ2-7; 8 positions match TRBD1. With 3 bases clipped from V and 2 bases from J, the junction kept 3 bases outside the gene matches. Germline CDR1 and CDR2: LNHDA and SQIVND (reference sequence). The CDR3 has 14 amino acids. CDR3 protein: CASSIGTGTYEQYF. The CDR3 DNA reads as TGTGCCAGTAGTATCGGGACAGGAACCTACGAGCAGTACTTC.

The CDR3 nucleotides are TGTGCCAGCAGACGCCCAGGGGGCGCGGGGTACGAGACCCAGTACTTC. As protein: CASRRPGGAGYETQYF. This chain joins TRBV2 and TRBJ2-5, with TRBD1 matching over 8 bases. The CDR3 covers 16 residues. Germline V gene lookup returns CDR1 SNHLY and CDR2 FYNNEI. V was clipped by 6 bases and J by 5 bases; unmatched bases: 14. The full variable domain, rest sourced from reference TRBV2 and TRBJ2-5, is EPEVTQTPSHQVTQMGQEVILRCVPISNHLYFYWYRQILGQKVEFLVSFYNNEISEKSEIFDDQFSVERPDGSNFTLKIRSTKLEDSAMYFCASRRPGGAGYETQYFGPGTRLLVL.

The chain recombines TRBV7-9 with TRBJ2-3; 13 bases align to TRBD2. V lost 6 bases and J lost 4; bases outside the gene matches: 4. Germline CDR1 reads SEHNR; CDR2 reads FQNEAQ (reference sequence). The CDR3 covers 15 residues. The CDR3 region is CASSRTSGSADTQYF. CDR3 in DNA: TGTGCCAGCAGTCGGACTAGCGGGAGTGCAGATACGCAGTATTTT.

The rearrangement links TRBV2 to TRBJ2-3; D remains unclear. Germline CDR1 reads SNHLY; CDR2 reads FYNNEI. Trimming removed 3 bases at V and 2 bases at J, with 6 bases between. The CDR3 extends over 13 amino acids. The CDR3 sequence: CASSEFNTDTQYF. DNA for the CDR3: TGTGCCAGCAGTGAGTTCAACACAGATACGCAGTATTTT.

The rearrangement uses TRBV18 and TRBJ2-7; 10 positions agree with TRBD1. Germline CDR1 KGHSH, CDR2 LQKENI. CDR3 length: 14 residues. V trimming: 2 bases; J trimming: 5 bases; junction bases outside the gene matches: 3. CDR3 nucleotides: TGTGCCAGCTCACCAGGGACAGGGGTACACGAGCAGTACTTC. Its translation: CASSPGTGVHEQYF.

The V and J genes are TRBV18 and TRBJ2-3; D gene unclear. Germline V gives CDR1 KGHSH, CDR2 LQKENI. The CDR3 is made up of 13 amino acids. The V and J ends lost 5 bases and 6 bases respectively, with 12 bases between them. The CDR3 DNA reads as TGTGCCAGCTCATCGGTCTGGGCTGATACGCAGTATTTT. Translating gives CASSSVWADTQYF.

This clone was found once. The chain has TRBV28 and TRBJ1-5, with TRBD1 identical over 9 bases. Germline assignment: CDR1 MDHEN and CDR2 SYDVKM. Trimming at V came to 3 bases and at J to 2 bases, leaving 11 bases not matched to a gene. The CDR3 loop spans 18 amino acids. The CDR3: CASSLGPDRGRGNQPQHF. CDR3 nucleotides: TGTGCCAGCAGTTTGGGGCCGGACAGGGGAAGGGGCAATCAGCCCCAGCATTTT.

Worth noting for this clone: At one boundary the junction diverges from the germline segment, which might be a read error. The chain carries TRBV7-9 and TRBJ2-2; 7 nucleotides align to TRBD2. This CDR3 is built from 16 residues. Germline CDR1 and CDR2: SEHNR and FQNEAQ (reference sequence). The CDR3 DNA reads TGTTCCAGCAGCTCCACGACTAGCAAAAACACCGGGGAGCTGTTTTTT. Translated, it gives CSSSSTTSKNTGELFF.

The gene calls are TRBV2 and TRBJ2-1; 12 positions match TRBD2. V gave up 6 bases and J gave up 6 bases; unmatched junction bases: 6. Germline-derived CDR1 and CDR2 are SNHLY and FYNNEI. CDR3 size: 15 residues. The CDR3 coding sequence is TGTGCCAGCAGAGACGGGACTAGCGGGCTCAATGAGCAGTTCTTC. Its translation: CASRDGTSGLNEQFF.

V is TRBV27 and J is TRBJ2-5, with TRBD1 matching 7 bases. The CDR3 has 14 residues. The V and J ends lost 3 bases and 2 bases, in that order; junction bases with no gene match: 3. Germline assignment: CDR1 MNHEY and CDR2 SMNVEV (reference sequence). The CDR3 sequence: CASSFRGQQETQYF. The CDR3 bases are TGTGCCAGCAGTTTTCGGGGACAGCAAGAGACCCAGTACTTC.

The rearrangement links TRBV11-2 to TRBJ2-2, with D hard to call. The CDR3 is 15 residues long. Per germline, CDR1 SGHAT and CDR2 FQNNGV. V shed 0 bases and J shed 2 bases, with 7 bases lying between them. CDR3 nucleotide sequence: TGTGCCAGCAGCTTAGATCCGGTAAACACCGGGGAGCTGTTTTTT. This encodes CASSLDPVNTGELFF. Variable domain in full (rest from reference TRBV11-2 and TRBJ2-2): EAGVAQSPRYKIIEKRQSVAFWCNPISGHATLYWYQQILGQGPKLLIQFQNNGVVDDSQLPKDRFSAERLKGVDSTLKIQPAKLEDSAVYLCASSLDPVNTGELFFGEGSRLTVL.

The rearrangement joins TRBV4-1 to TRBJ2-3; the D is unclear. CDR1 MGHRA and CDR2 YSYEKL come from the germline V gene. V lost 1 base to trimming and J lost 0 bases, with 14 bases between them. The CDR3 length is 17 residues. In nucleotides, the CDR3 is TGCGCCAGCAGCCAAGGTGGCGGTTTAACTAGCACAGATACGCAGTATTTT. Its translation: CASSQGGGLTSTDTQYF.

The chain uses TRBV13 and TRBJ2-7, with D maybe TRBD1 (7 bases). The germline CDR1 and CDR2 sequences are PRHDT and FYEKMQ (reference sequence). The V gene lost 5 bases and the J gene lost 4 bases, with 18 bases spanning the gap. The CDR3 extends over 15 amino acids. CDR3 DNA: TGTGCCAGCAGCGAAAGAACGGCAGGGGGGTACGAGCAGTACTTC. It specifies CASSERTAGGYEQYF. Full variable domain (rest looked up from reference TRBV13 and TRBJ2-7): AAGVIQSPRHLIKEKRETATLKCYPIPRHDTVYWYQQGPGQDPQFLISFYEKMQSDKGSIPDRFSAQQFSDYHSELNMSSLELGDSALYFCASSERTAGGYEQYFGPGTRLTVT.

The gene calls are TRBV4-2 and TRBJ2-2; no clear D gene. V was cut by 0 bases and J by 2 bases, with 10 bases left in between. This CDR3 comprises 16 residues. CDR1 is LGHNA and CDR2 is YNFKEQ in the germline V gene. The CDR3 nucleotides are TGTGCCAGCAGCCAAGAATCCTTAGTTAACACCGGGGAGCTGTTTTTT. It specifies CASSQESLVNTGELFF.

V is TRBV18 and J is TRBJ2-3; TRBD1 matches at 7 bases. Germline CDR1 and CDR2: KGHSH and LQKENI. This CDR3 is 16 amino acids long. V lost 3 bases, J lost 1 base, and 7 bases stayed unmatched. The CDR3: CASSPDRESGTDTQYF. The CDR3 region has the DNA TGTGCCAGCTCACCCGACAGGGAATCCGGCACAGATACGCAGTATTTT.